The 21 T cell receptor beta chains in this list originate from one sample, sequenced in a study of blood T cells in healthy people across ages. A second PCR, run for roughly 7 to 11 cycles, used a sample-barcoded 5' primer plus a J-beta primer mix. Each CDR3 protein gets one entry after TCRdb re-called the 5' RACE reads with MiXCR. The sample holds hundreds of thousands of distinct CDR3 sequences; approximately 50% are singletons and the top ten take under 35%. Sequenced input: blood. These receptors all stem from a woman aged 55-70 years in good health.

This clonotype showed up just a few times. The V gene is TRBV25-1, the J gene TRBJ1-2; TRBD1 matches 8 bases. The CDR3 runs to 14 residues. The V gene's germline CDR1 is MGHDK and CDR2 SYGVNS. J lost 8 bases, V lost 3 bases, and 8 bases had no gene match. CDR3 sequence reads: CASSEGQVVGGYTF. The CDR3 DNA is TGTGCCAGCAGTGAGGGACAGGTGGTGGGCGGCTACACCTTC.

This clonotype qualifies as medium-sized (0.01 to 0.1%). With a much larger clone just one base away, this may be a read error. The chain joins TRBV9 to TRBJ2-5, with D perhaps matching TRBD2 (6 bases). This CDR3 region has 15 residues. Trimming took 4 bases from V and 1 from J, leaving 14 bases between them. CDR1 is SGDLS and CDR2 is YYNGEE in the germline V gene. As DNA, the CDR3 is TGTGCCAGCAGCCGAGGGACTGCTCCCCAAGAGACCCAGTACTTC. The encoded protein is CASSRGTAPQETQYF.

About this clonotype: The junction departs from the called germline gene at one end, perhaps through a read error. The chain joins TRBV20-1 to TRBJ2-7; D not certain. The germline CDR1 and CDR2 sequences are DFQATT and SNEGSKA (reference sequence). The CDR3 loop spans 12 amino acids. The CDR3 spells CSARENSYGQYF. The CDR3 region has the DNA TGCAGTGCTAGAGAGAACTCCTACGGGCAGTACTTC.

This clonotype was recorded a few times. This sequence joins TRBV20-1 and TRBJ2-6; D may correspond to TRBD1 or TRBD2 (5 bases each). This CDR3 is 19 amino acids long. Germline V gene data show CDR1 as DFQATT and CDR2 as SNEGSKA (reference sequence). V lost 0 bases to trimming and J lost 0 bases, with 18 bases between them. CDR3 DNA: TGCAGTGCTAGAGATTTTTTCCGGGGCCTACGCTCTGGGGCCAACGTCCTGACTTTC. Protein: CSARDFFRGLRSGANVLTF.

V gene TRBV7-2 combines with J gene TRBJ2-1; D may correspond to TRBD1 or TRBD2 (5 bases each). The J call may be incorrect, as the DNA end agrees better with TRBJ2-7. This CDR3 spans 15 amino acids. CDR1 SGHTA and CDR2 FQGNSA come from the germline V gene. CDR3 loop: CASSLWDQSYNEQYF. The CDR3 bases are TGTGCCAGCAGCTTATGGGACCAATCCTACAATGAGCAGTACTTC.

The J gene is TRBJ2-3, the V gene TRBV7-2; no clear D gene. In germline, CDR1 is SGHTA, CDR2 FQGNSA. V was clipped by 5 bases and J by 4 bases, with 16 bases between them. The CDR3 has 15 amino acids. CDR3: CASSTSPLEADTQYF. The CDR3 DNA sequence: TGTGCCAGCAGCACAAGCCCCCTCGAGGCAGATACGCAGTATTTT.

This clonotype turned up a few times. V and J are TRBV14 and TRBJ2-5, with 9 bases identical to TRBD1. The J call may be wrong; the DNA end is better matched by TRBJ2-7. The CDR3 consists of 13 residues. CDR1 is SGHDN, CDR2 FVKESK, per germline. For the CDR3, the DNA is TGTGCCAGCAGCTCTACAGGGGGCCACGAGCAGTACTTC. Protein product: CASSSTGGHEQYF.

Remarks on this clonotype: The junction differs from germline at one of its ends, possibly a read error. The chain employs TRBV10-3 and TRBJ2-3; TRBD2 aligns across 10 bases. CDR1 is ENHRY and CDR2 is SYGVKD in the germline V gene. The CDR3 length is 16 residues. The CDR3 DNA reads as TGTGCCATCAGTGACAGGACTAGCGGACGCACAGATGCGCAGTATTTT. Protein product: CAISDRTSGRTDAQYF.

The V and J genes are TRBV29-1 and TRBJ1-1; D may be TRBD1 (5 bases). V was cut by 5 bases and J by 0 bases, with 19 bases left in between. The CDR3 totals 16 residues. Germline-derived CDR1 and CDR2 are SQVTM and ANQGSEA. The DNA for the CDR3 is TGCAGCGTTCCCCTATCCCCGGGGGTCATGAACACTGAAGCTTTCTTT. Translation: CSVPLSPGVMNTEAFF.

Points on this clonotype: This clone may be a read error of a much larger clone one base away. The chain uses TRBV20-1 and TRBJ2-5; a weak D match, TRBD2 (6 bases). The CDR3 loop spans 14 amino acids. Germline CDR1 reads DFQATT; CDR2 reads SNEGSKA (reference sequence). V lost 0 bases and J lost 11, with 19 bases in between. Written as DNA, the CDR3 is TGCAGTGCTAGAGATGGGGGGTTCATCTATGAGCAGTACTTC. It translates to CSARDGGFIYEQYF.

This clonotype was observed at least ten times. The chain carries TRBV12-3 or TRBV12-4 and TRBJ2-1; no reliable D call. This CDR3 has 12 residues. The germline V and J ends were trimmed by 6 bases and 7 bases, with 10 bases remaining between them. The DNA of the CDR3 is TGTGCCAGCAGCCTGAGTAGGAATGAGCAGTTCTTC. It encodes CASSLSRNEQFF.

The chain couples TRBV4-3 to TRBJ2-7; weak D call: TRBD1 (6 bases). The CDR3 is 16 amino acids. Trimming shortened V by 0 bases and J by 2 bases, and 14 bases separated the two germline ends. Germline CDR1 is LGHNA and CDR2 is YSLEER. The CDR3 region is CASSQEGDRTTYEQYF. The CDR3 DNA follows: TGCGCCAGCAGCCAAGAAGGCGACAGGACCACCTACGAGCAGTACTTC.

This clonotype turned up a few times. The V call is TRBV7-2, the J call TRBJ2-1; D is ambiguous. Judging by the DNA end, TRBJ2-7 fits better; the J call may be wrong. This CDR3 has 19 residues. CDR1 and CDR2 (germline): SGHTA, FQGNSA. CDR3 DNA: TGTGCCAGCAGCTTAGGGGGATACCTACCAGCCATCTCCTACAATGAGCAGTACTTC. It codes for CASSLGGYLPAISYNEQYF.

The V and J genes are TRBV12-3 or TRBV12-4 and TRBJ1-2; 7 bases match TRBD1. V was pared by 5 bases and J by 8 bases, with 11 bases of the junction left unmatched. The CDR3 covers 14 residues. Written as DNA, the CDR3 is TGTGCCAGCAGTCTTAGGGGGCGCGGGATCGGCTACACCTTC. It encodes CASSLRGRGIGYTF.

The chain combines TRBV7-9 with TRBJ2-3; no clear D gene. Germline V gene sequence: CDR1 SEHNR, CDR2 FQNEAQ (reference sequence). CDR3 length: 16 amino acids. The V gene lost 5 bases and the J gene lost 0 bases, with 15 bases spanning the gap. CDR3 in amino acids: CASSPRSGPSTDTQYF. For the CDR3, the DNA is TGTGCCAGCAGCCCCAGAAGTGGACCTAGCACAGATACGCAGTATTTT.

This chain uses TRBV7-8 with TRBJ2-7, with no clear D. This CDR3 is built from 13 residues. The V gene lost 3 bases and the J gene lost 1 base, with 7 bases spanning the gap. CDR1 is SGHVS and CDR2 is FQNEAQ in the germline V gene. The CDR3 bases are TGTGCCAGCAGCTTTAGGCGATCCTACGAGCAGTACTTC. Translation: CASSFRRSYEQYF.

V is TRBV5-1 and J is TRBJ2-3; possibly TRBD2 for D (5 bases). The CDR3 is 16 amino acids. Germline loops: CDR1 SGHRS, CDR2 YFSETQ. The V end lost 4 bases, the J end lost 5 bases, and 20 bases lay between the germline ends. The CDR3 DNA follows: TGCGCCAGCAGCCCGATGGGAGCGGAACGGGGAGATACGCAGTATTTT. Translated: CASSPMGAERGDTQYF.

In this sample, this clonotype turned up a few times. The chain has TRBV6-2 or TRBV6-3 and TRBJ2-3; the D gene is possibly TRBD1 (5 bases). The germline CDR1 and CDR2 sequences are MNHEY and SVGEGT. V was trimmed by 6 bases and J by 2 bases, leaving 6 bases between them. There are 12 residues in the CDR3. The CDR3 DNA is TGTGCCAGCAGGACAGTCACAGATACGCAGTATTTT. Its translation: CASRTVTDTQYF.

The gene calls are TRBV14 and TRBJ2-5; D is undetermined. CDR1 and CDR2 (germline): SGHDN, FVKESK. CDR3 length: 16 amino acids. The V end was cut by 4 bases, the J end by 1 base, with 16 bases between. CDR3 DNA: TGTGCCAGCAGCCGTCGCCAAGATTTATCCCAAGAGACCCAGTACTTC. It translates to CASSRRQDLSQETQYF. Based on the CDR3 plus reference TRBV14 and TRBJ2-5, the full variable domain is EAGVTQFPSHSVIEKGQTVTLRCDPISGHDNLYWYRRVMGKEIKFLLHFVKESKQDESGMPNNRFLAERTGGTYSTLKVQPAELEDSGVYFCASSRRQDLSQETQYFGPGTRLLVL.

The chain employs TRBV20-1 and TRBJ1-2; D may be TRBD1 (6 bases). Per germline, CDR1 DFQATT and CDR2 SNEGSKA (reference sequence). The ends were cut back, 6 bases at V and 2 bases at J, with 16 bases in the middle. The CDR3 is made up of 14 amino acids. The CDR3 DNA reads TGCAGTGCACAGCCCCCTACAGGGAACTATGGCTACACCTTC. It specifies CSAQPPTGNYGYTF.

This clonotype has a count of ten or more. The chain recombines TRBV7-3 with TRBJ2-3; D uncertain. V shed 1 base and J shed 6 bases, with 8 bases lying between them. Germline V lookup: CDR1 SGHTA, CDR2 FQGTGA. The CDR3 has 13 residues. The CDR3 sequence is CASSLNMRDTQYF. Written as DNA, the CDR3 is TGTGCCAGCAGCTTAAACATGAGGGATACGCAGTATTTT.